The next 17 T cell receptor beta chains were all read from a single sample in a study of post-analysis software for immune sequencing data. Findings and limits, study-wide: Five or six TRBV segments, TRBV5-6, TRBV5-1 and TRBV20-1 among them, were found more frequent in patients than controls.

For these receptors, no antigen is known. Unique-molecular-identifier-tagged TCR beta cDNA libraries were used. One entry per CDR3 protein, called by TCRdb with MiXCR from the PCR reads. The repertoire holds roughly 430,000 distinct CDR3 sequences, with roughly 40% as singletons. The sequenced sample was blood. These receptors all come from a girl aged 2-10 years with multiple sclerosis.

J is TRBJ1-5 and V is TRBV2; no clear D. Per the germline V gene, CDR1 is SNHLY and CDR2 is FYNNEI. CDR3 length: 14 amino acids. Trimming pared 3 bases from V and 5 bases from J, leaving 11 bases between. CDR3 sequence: CASSDYTLYQPQHF. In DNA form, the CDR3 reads TGTGCCAGCAGTGATTATACCCTCTATCAGCCCCAGCATTTT.

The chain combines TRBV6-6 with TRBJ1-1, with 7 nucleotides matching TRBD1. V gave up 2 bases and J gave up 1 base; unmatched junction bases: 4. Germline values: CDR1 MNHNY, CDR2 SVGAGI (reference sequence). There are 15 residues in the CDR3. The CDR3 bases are TGTGCCAGCAGTTACGAGGGGACAGCGAACACTGAAGCTTTCTTT. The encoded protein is CASSYEGTANTEAFF.

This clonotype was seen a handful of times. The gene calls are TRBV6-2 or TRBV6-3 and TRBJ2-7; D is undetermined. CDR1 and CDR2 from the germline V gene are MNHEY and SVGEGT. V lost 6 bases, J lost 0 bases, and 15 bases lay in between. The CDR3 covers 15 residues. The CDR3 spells CASRQRLLTSYEQYF. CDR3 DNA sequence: TGTGCCAGCAGGCAAAGGCTTCTTACCTCCTACGAGCAGTACTTC.

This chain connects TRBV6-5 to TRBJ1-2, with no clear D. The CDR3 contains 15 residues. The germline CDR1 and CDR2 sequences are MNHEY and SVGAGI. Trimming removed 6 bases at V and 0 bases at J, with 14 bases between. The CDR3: CASRSALRANYGYTF. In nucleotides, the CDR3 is TGTGCCAGCAGGTCGGCCCTAAGAGCTAACTATGGCTACACCTTC.

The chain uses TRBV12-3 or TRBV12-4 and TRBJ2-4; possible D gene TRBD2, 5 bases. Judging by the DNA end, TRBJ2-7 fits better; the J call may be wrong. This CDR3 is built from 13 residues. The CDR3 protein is CASVPPGKYEQYF. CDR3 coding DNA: TGTGCCAGCGTCCCCCCCGGGAAGTACGAGCAGTACTTC.

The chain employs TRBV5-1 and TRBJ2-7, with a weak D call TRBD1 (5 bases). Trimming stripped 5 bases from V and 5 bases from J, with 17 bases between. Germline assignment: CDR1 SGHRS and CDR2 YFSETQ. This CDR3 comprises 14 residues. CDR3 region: CASSWAPGFHEQYF. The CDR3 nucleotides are TGCGCCAGCAGTTGGGCCCCAGGGTTCCACGAGCAGTACTTC.

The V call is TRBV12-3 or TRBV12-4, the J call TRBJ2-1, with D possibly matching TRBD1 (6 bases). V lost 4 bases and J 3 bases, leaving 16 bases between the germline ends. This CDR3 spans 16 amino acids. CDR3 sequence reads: CASSSRPGGYYNEQFF. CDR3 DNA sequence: TGTGCCAGCAGTTCTCGACCTGGGGGCTACTACAATGAGCAGTTCTTC.

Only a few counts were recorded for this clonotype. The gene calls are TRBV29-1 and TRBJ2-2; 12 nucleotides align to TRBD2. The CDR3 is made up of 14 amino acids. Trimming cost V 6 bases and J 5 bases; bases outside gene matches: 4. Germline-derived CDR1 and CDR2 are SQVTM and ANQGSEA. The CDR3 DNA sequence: TGCAGCGTGGGACTAGCGGGTGCAACCGGGGAGCTGTTTTTT. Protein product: CSVGLAGATGELFF.

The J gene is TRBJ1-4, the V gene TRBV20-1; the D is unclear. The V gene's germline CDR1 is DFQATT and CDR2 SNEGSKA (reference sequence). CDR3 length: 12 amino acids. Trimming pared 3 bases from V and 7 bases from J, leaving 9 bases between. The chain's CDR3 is CSASPGSEKLFF. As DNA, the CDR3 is TGCAGTGCTAGTCCGGGCAGTGAAAAACTGTTTTTT.

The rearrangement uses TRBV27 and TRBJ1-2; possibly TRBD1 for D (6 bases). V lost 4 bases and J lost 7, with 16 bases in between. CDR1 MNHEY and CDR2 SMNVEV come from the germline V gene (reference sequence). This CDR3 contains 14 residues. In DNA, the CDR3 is TGTGCCAGCAGTTCCGGACGGGGGGGCAGTGGCTACACCTTC. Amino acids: CASSSGRGGSGYTF.

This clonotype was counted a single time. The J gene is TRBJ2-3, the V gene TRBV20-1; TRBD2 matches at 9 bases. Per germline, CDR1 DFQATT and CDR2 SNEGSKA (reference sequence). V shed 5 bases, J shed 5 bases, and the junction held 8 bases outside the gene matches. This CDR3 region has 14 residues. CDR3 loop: CSARLAGLRDTQYF. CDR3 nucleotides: TGCAGTGCTCGGCTAGCGGGGTTGCGAGATACGCAGTATTTT.

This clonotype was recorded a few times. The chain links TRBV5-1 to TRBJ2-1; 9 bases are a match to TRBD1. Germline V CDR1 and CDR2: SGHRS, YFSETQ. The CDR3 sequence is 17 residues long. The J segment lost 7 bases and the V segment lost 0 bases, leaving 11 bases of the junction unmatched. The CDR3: CASSLDIRGQGMNEQFF. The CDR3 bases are TGCGCCAGCAGCTTGGATATTAGGGGACAGGGTATGAATGAGCAGTTCTTC. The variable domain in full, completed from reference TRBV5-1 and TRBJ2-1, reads KAGVTQTPRYLIKTRGQQVTLSCSPISGHRSVSWYQQTPGQGLQFLFEYFSETQRNKGNFPGRFSGRQFSNSRSEMNVSTLELGDSALYLCASSLDIRGQGMNEQFFGPGTRLTVL.

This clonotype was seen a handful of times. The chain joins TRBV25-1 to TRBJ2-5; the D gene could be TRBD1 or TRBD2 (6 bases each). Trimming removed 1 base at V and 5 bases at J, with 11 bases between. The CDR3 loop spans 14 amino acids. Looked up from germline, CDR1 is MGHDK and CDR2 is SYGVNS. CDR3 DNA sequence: TGTGCCAGCAGTGAATTCCGGGGGCAGGAGACCCAGTACTTC. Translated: CASSEFRGQETQYF.

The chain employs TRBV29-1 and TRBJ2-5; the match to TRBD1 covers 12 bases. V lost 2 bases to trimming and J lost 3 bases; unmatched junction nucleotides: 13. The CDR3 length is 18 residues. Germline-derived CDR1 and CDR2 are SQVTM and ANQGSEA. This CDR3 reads CSVEWGVPGQGAEETQYF. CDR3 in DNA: TGCAGCGTTGAATGGGGCGTTCCGGGACAGGGGGCCGAAGAGACCCAGTACTTC.

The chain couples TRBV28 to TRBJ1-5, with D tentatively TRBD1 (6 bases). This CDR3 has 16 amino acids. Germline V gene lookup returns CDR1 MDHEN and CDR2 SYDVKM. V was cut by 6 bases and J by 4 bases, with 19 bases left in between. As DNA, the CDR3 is TGTGCCAGCAGCTCGGCAGTGGAGGGGACAAATCAGCCCCAGCATTTT. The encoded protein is CASSSAVEGTNQPQHF.

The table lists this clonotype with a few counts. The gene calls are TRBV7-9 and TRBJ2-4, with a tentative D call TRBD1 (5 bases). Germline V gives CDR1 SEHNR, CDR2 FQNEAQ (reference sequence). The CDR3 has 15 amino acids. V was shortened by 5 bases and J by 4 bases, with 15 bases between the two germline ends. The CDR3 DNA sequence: TGTGCCAGCAGCCTCCTCAGGGCCCAGAAAAACATTCAGTACTTC. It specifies CASSLLRAQKNIQYF.

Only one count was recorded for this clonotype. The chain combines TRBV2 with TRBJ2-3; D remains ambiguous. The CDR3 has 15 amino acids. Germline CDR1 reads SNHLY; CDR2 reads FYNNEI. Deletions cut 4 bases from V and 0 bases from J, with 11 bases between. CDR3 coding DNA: TGTGCCAGCAGTGGAAGGTCATCTAGCACAGATACGCAGTATTTT. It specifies CASSGRSSSTDTQYF.